This TCR beta chain is drawn from a study of blood T cell repertoires in COVID-19. Study-wide context: There were acute and convalescent COVID-19 samples, and they came from the United States, Italy and Spain.

Data came from immunoSEQ multiplex PCR; TCRdb stores just in-frame clones and leaves some out. Here the sample spans some 300,000 clones, approximately 86% being singletons. V lost 3 bases to trimming and J lost 5 bases, with 20 bases between them. This CDR3 region has 17 residues. Germline-derived CDR1 and CDR2 are SGHTA and FQGNSA. Sequenced: peripheral blood. V is TRBV7-2 and J is TRBJ2-1; TRBD1 might be the D (5 bases). The clonotype comes from a man aged 70-80 years with acute or convalescent COVID-19. This CDR3 is CASSLQSGRRTNNEQFF. For the CDR3, the DNA is TGTGCCAGCAGCTTGCAATCAGGGCGTAGGACAAACAATGAGCAGTTCTTC. The full variable domain, with the rest looked up from reference TRBV7-2 and TRBJ2-1, is GAGVSQSPSNKVTEKGKDVELRCDPISGHTALYWYRQSLGQGLEFLIYFQGNSAPDKSGLPSDRFSAERTGGSVSTLTIQRTQQEDSAVYLCASSLQSGRRTNNEQFFGPGTRLTVL.